A single sample gave rise to the 3 T cell receptor beta chains below, sequenced in a study of blood T cell repertoires in COVID-19. The method was immunoSEQ multiplex PCR; TCRdb's version includes in-frame clones alone and lacks a portion of them. The table records approximately 450,000 clones, nearly 90% of them present only once. The material sequenced was PBMCs or T cells enriched from blood (not recorded which). Every receptor here comes from a woman between 18 and 29 years old with acute COVID-19.

The chain combines TRBV4-3 with TRBJ1-4; no clear D gene. The CDR3 contains 15 residues. The germline gives CDR1 LGHNA, CDR2 YSLEER. With 0 bases removed from V and 7 bases from J, the gap between germline ends came to 12 bases. CDR3 amino acids: CASSQERTGGEKLFF. The CDR3 DNA reads as TGCGCCAGCAGCCAAGAAAGGACTGGTGGTGAAAAACTGTTTTTT.

This rearrangement joins TRBV11-2 to TRBJ1-6; D gene unclear. CDR3 length: 14 amino acids. Per germline, CDR1 SGHAT and CDR2 FQNNGV. Trimming left V 3 bases short and J 10 bases short, with 13 bases between. CDR3 in amino acids: CASSFGSLPSPLHF. The DNA for the CDR3 is TGTGCCAGCAGCTTTGGCAGTTTACCCTCACCCCTCCACTTT. The full variable domain, completed using reference TRBV11-2 and TRBJ1-6, is EAGVAQSPRYKIIEKRQSVAFWCNPISGHATLYWYQQILGQGPKLLIQFQNNGVVDDSQLPKDRFSAERLKGVDSTLKIQPAKLEDSAVYLCASSFGSLPSPLHFGNGTRLTVT.

The sample holds one count of this clone. CDR3 DNA: TGTGCCAGCAGTTTCCGGGACAGGGGGCGTTGGAATGGCTACACCTTC. Translating gives CASSFRDRGRWNGYTF. V is TRBV6-4 and J is TRBJ1-2; 12 nucleotides agree with TRBD1. This CDR3 is built from 16 residues. V lost 5 bases and J lost 6; bases outside the gene matches: 10. CDR1 is MRHNA, CDR2 SNTAGT, per germline.